The rows below give T cell receptor beta chains drawn from one sample of a study of T cell responses to AZD1222 COVID-19 vaccine. Profiled with immunoSEQ multiplex PCR; TCRdb holds only in-frame clones, not every one. In the table there are about 130,000 clones, 70% to 90% of which are singletons. Sequencing was performed on peripheral blood, taken on day 0 of AZD1222 vaccination. Receptors were obtained from an adult in good health. Both conserved end residues are part of each CDR3. D genes are given only for firm matches. Where a row states a size, it is once, few, many or the class of an expanded clone; other rows omit it.

J gene: TRBJ2-2; clone size: -; D gene: -; V gene: TRBV15; CDR3 protein: CATSRDHAGANTGELFF; CDR3 DNA: TGTGCCACCAGCAGAGATCACGCAGGGGCGAACACCGGGGAGCTGTTTTTT
J gene: TRBJ1-5; clone size: -; D gene: -; V gene: TRBV2; CDR3 protein: CASSGQLADNQPQHF; CDR3 DNA: TGTGCCAGCAGTGGACAGTTGGCTGATAATCAGCCCCAGCATTTT
J gene: TRBJ1-3; clone size: -; D gene: -; V gene: TRBV7-2; CDR3 protein: CASSGRDNSGNTIYF; CDR3 DNA: TGTGCCAGCAGCGGACGGGACAACTCTGGAAACACCATATATTTT
J gene: TRBJ1-1; clone size: -; D gene: -; V gene: TRBV3-1/TRBV3-2; CDR3 protein: CASSPRWVPMNTEAFF; CDR3 DNA: TGTGCCAGCAGCCCCCGTTGGGTACCGATGAACACTGAAGCTTTCTTT
J gene: TRBJ2-4; clone size: -; D gene: -; V gene: TRBV2; CDR3 protein: CASSEGGGGWSIQYF; CDR3 DNA: TGTGCCAGCAGTGAAGGAGGGGGGGGTTGGAGCATTCAGTACTTC
J gene: TRBJ1-6; clone size: -; D gene: -; V gene: TRBV7-9; CDR3 protein: CASSFSTNRRYNSPLHF; CDR3 DNA: TGTGCCAGCAGCTTTAGTACAAACCGACGGTATAATTCACCCCTCCACTTT
J gene: TRBJ2-7; clone size: -; D gene: TRBD1; V gene: TRBV2; CDR3 protein: CASAPNRGDRYEQYF; CDR3 DNA: TGTGCCAGCGCCCCCAACAGGGGGGATCGGTACGAGCAGTACTTC
J gene: TRBJ2-3; clone size: once; D gene: -; V gene: TRBV7-9; CDR3 protein: CASSPRDPTDTQYF; CDR3 DNA: TGTGCCAGCAGCCCCCGGGACCCCACAGATACGCAGTATTTT
J gene: TRBJ1-2; clone size: -; D gene: -; V gene: TRBV18; CDR3 protein: CASSPWGDNYGYTF; CDR3 DNA: TGTGCCAGCTCTCCATGGGGGGATAACTATGGCTACACCTTC
J gene: TRBJ1-5; clone size: once; D gene: TRBD1; V gene: TRBV27; CDR3 protein: CASSRGQGINNNQPQHF; CDR3 DNA: TGTGCCAGCAGCCGGGGACAGGGGATAAACAACAATCAGCCCCAGCATTTT
J gene: TRBJ1-5; clone size: -; D gene: -; V gene: TRBV19; CDR3 protein: CASSSWGSNQPQHF; CDR3 DNA: TGTGCCAGTTCCTCCTGGGGGAGCAATCAGCCCCAGCATTTT
J gene: TRBJ2-7; clone size: -; D gene: -; V gene: TRBV7-9; CDR3 protein: CASSPERRQYF; CDR3 DNA: TGTGCCAGCAGCCCCGAGCGTAGGCAGTACTTC
J gene: TRBJ2-5; clone size: few; D gene: -; V gene: TRBV28; CDR3 protein: CASSLSRGGGETQYF; CDR3 DNA: TGTGCCAGCAGCCTGAGCAGGGGGGGAGGGGAGACCCAGTACTTC
J gene: TRBJ2-1; clone size: -; D gene: -; V gene: TRBV19; CDR3 protein: CASSINFGQVYNEQFF; CDR3 DNA: TGTGCCAGTAGTATAAATTTCGGGCAGGTCTACAATGAGCAGTTCTTC
J gene: TRBJ1-1; clone size: -; D gene: TRBD1; V gene: TRBV5-1; CDR3 protein: CASSPRQGSEAFF; CDR3 DNA: TGCGCCAGCAGCCCCCGACAGGGATCTGAAGCTTTCTTT
J gene: TRBJ2-3; clone size: -; D gene: -; V gene: TRBV7-9; CDR3 protein: CASSLVYREQYF; CDR3 DNA: TGTGCCAGCAGCTTAGTATACCGGGAGCAGTATTTT
J gene: TRBJ1-5; clone size: -; D gene: -; V gene: TRBV7-9; CDR3 protein: CASSLVGLGNSNQPQHF; CDR3 DNA: TGTGCCAGCAGCTTAGTGGGGCTAGGGAATAGCAATCAGCCCCAGCATTTT
J gene: TRBJ2-7; clone size: -; D gene: TRBD2; V gene: TRBV7-6; CDR3 protein: CASSSRTSGRTTSYEQYF; CDR3 DNA: TGTGCCAGCAGCTCCCGGACTAGCGGCAGAACCACATCCTACGAGCAGTACTTC
J gene: TRBJ2-1; clone size: -; D gene: -; V gene: TRBV4-2; CDR3 protein: CASSQAYLGNEQFF; CDR3 DNA: TGTGCCAGCAGCCAAGCGTATCTCGGCAATGAGCAGTTCTTC
J gene: TRBJ2-1; clone size: -; D gene: TRBD1; V gene: TRBV24-1; CDR3 protein: CATSDLGQTGQGLGYEQFF; CDR3 DNA: TGTGCCACCAGTGATTTAGGGCAGACCGGACAGGGTCTAGGTTATGAGCAGTTCTTC
J gene: TRBJ1-2; clone size: -; D gene: -; V gene: TRBV6-5; CDR3 protein: CASSPGYPNYGYTF; CDR3 DNA: TGTGCCAGCAGTCCAGGCTATCCTAACTATGGCTACACCTTC
J gene: TRBJ2-2; clone size: few; D gene: -; V gene: TRBV30; CDR3 protein: CAYLGPGAGELFF; CDR3 DNA: TGTGCCTACCTTGGCCCCGGCGCCGGGGAGCTGTTTTTT
J gene: TRBJ1-5; clone size: -; D gene: -; V gene: TRBV7-9; CDR3 protein: CASSPTAGNMNQPQHF; CDR3 DNA: TGTGCCAGCAGCCCTACAGCGGGGAACATGAATCAGCCCCAGCATTTT
J gene: TRBJ2-2; clone size: -; D gene: -; V gene: TRBV5-1; CDR3 protein: CASSLDFTGELFF; CDR3 DNA: TGCGCCAGCAGCTTGGATTTCACCGGGGAGCTGTTTTTT
J gene: TRBJ1-3; clone size: -; D gene: TRBD1; V gene: TRBV9; CDR3 protein: CASSVTGDHGNTIYF; CDR3 DNA: TGTGCCAGCAGCGTGACAGGGGATCATGGAAACACCATATATTTT
J gene: TRBJ2-3; clone size: once; D gene: -; V gene: TRBV7-3; CDR3 protein: CASSARGAQYF; CDR3 DNA: TGTGCCAGCAGCGCAAGGGGGGCTCAGTATTTT
J gene: TRBJ1-2; clone size: -; D gene: -; V gene: TRBV30; CDR3 protein: CAWKPGYGYTF; CDR3 DNA: TGTGCCTGGAAACCCGGGTATGGCTACACCTTC
J gene: TRBJ2-2; clone size: few; D gene: -; V gene: TRBV5-5; CDR3 protein: CASSSPQGLAGELFF; CDR3 DNA: TGTGCCAGCAGCTCCCCACAGGGACTTGCGGGGGAGCTGTTTTTT
J gene: TRBJ2-1; clone size: -; D gene: -; V gene: TRBV24-1; CDR3 protein: CATSDFRQSSYNEQFF; CDR3 DNA: TGTGCCACCAGTGATTTTAGGCAGAGCTCCTACAATGAGCAGTTCTTC
J gene: TRBJ2-5; clone size: once; D gene: TRBD2; V gene: TRBV13; CDR3 protein: CASSPLRGGSKETQYF; CDR3 DNA: TGTGCCAGCAGCCCGTTACGGGGGGGGTCGAAAGAGACCCAGTACTTC
J gene: TRBJ2-7; clone size: few; D gene: -; V gene: TRBV27; CDR3 protein: CASSSVRAYEQYF; CDR3 DNA: TGTGCCAGCAGTTCGGTCAGAGCCTACGAGCAGTACTTC
J gene: TRBJ1-2; clone size: -; D gene: -; V gene: TRBV5-4; CDR3 protein: CASSLQGTLGYTF; CDR3 DNA: TGTGCCAGCAGCTTACAGGGTACGCTCGGCTACACCTTC
J gene: TRBJ2-2; clone size: -; D gene: -; V gene: TRBV10-1; CDR3 protein: CASSLGGNTGELFF; CDR3 DNA: TGCGCCAGCAGCCTCGGGGGTAACACCGGGGAGCTGTTTTTT
J gene: TRBJ1-2; clone size: -; D gene: -; V gene: TRBV27; CDR3 protein: CASSLSQAGVENGYTF; CDR3 DNA: TGTGCCAGCAGTTTATCCCAGGCAGGGGTGGAGAATGGCTACACCTTC
J gene: TRBJ1-1; clone size: -; D gene: -; V gene: TRBV12-3/TRBV12-4; CDR3 protein: CASIVNRGSEAFF; CDR3 DNA: TGTGCCAGCATAGTCAACAGAGGGAGTGAAGCTTTCTTT
J gene: TRBJ2-1; clone size: -; D gene: TRBD2; V gene: TRBV10-3; CDR3 protein: CAISPTSGRPPVYNEQFF; CDR3 DNA: TGTGCCATCAGCCCGACTAGCGGGAGGCCCCCGGTATACAATGAGCAGTTCTTC
J gene: TRBJ1-3; clone size: -; D gene: -; V gene: TRBV5-1; CDR3 protein: CASSLVAGPGNTIYF; CDR3 DNA: TGCGCCAGCAGCTTGGTCGCAGGGCCTGGAAACACCATATATTTT
J gene: TRBJ2-5; clone size: -; D gene: -; V gene: TRBV11-3; CDR3 protein: CASGNLMETQYF; CDR3 DNA: TGTGCCAGCGGGAACCTCATGGAGACCCAGTACTTC
J gene: TRBJ1-5; clone size: -; D gene: TRBD1; V gene: TRBV7-2; CDR3 protein: CASSWTGNSNQPQHF; CDR3 DNA: TGTGCCAGCAGCTGGACAGGGAATAGCAATCAGCCCCAGCATTTT
J gene: TRBJ1-2; clone size: few; D gene: -; V gene: TRBV11-3; CDR3 protein: CASSLESGTPFF; CDR3 DNA: TGTGCCAGCAGCTTAGAGTCGGGGACCCCCTTCTTC
J gene: TRBJ2-2; clone size: -; D gene: TRBD1; V gene: TRBV5-6; CDR3 protein: CASSPGQGDHTGELFF; CDR3 DNA: TGTGCCAGCAGCCCGGGACAGGGGGATCACACCGGGGAGCTGTTTTTT
J gene: TRBJ1-2; clone size: -; D gene: -; V gene: TRBV5-1; CDR3 protein: CASSLERGGYGYTF; CDR3 DNA: TGCGCCAGCAGCTTGGAACGGGGAGGCTATGGCTACACCTTC
J gene: TRBJ1-2; clone size: -; D gene: -; V gene: TRBV29-1; CDR3 protein: CSVTRGFVTEANYGYTF; CDR3 DNA: TGCAGCGTAACGAGGGGGTTTGTGACGGAAGCTAACTATGGCTACACCTTC
J gene: TRBJ2-7; clone size: -; D gene: TRBD2; V gene: TRBV6-6; CDR3 protein: CASSRPPSGSPYEQYF; CDR3 DNA: TGTGCCAGCAGTCGACCCCCTAGCGGGAGTCCCTACGAGCAGTACTTC
J gene: TRBJ1-2; clone size: -; D gene: -; V gene: TRBV24-1; CDR3 protein: CAAGSRGYTF; CDR3 DNA: TGTGCCGCCGGGTCGCGAGGCTACACCTTC
J gene: TRBJ2-1; clone size: -; D gene: -; V gene: TRBV18; CDR3 protein: CASSLGHSKSGRNEQFF; CDR3 DNA: TGTGCCAGCTCACTGGGACATTCGAAGTCCGGACGCAATGAGCAGTTCTTC
J gene: TRBJ2-3; clone size: -; D gene: TRBD2; V gene: TRBV30; CDR3 protein: CAWSTSGGTDTQYF; CDR3 DNA: TGTGCCTGGAGTACTAGCGGGGGCACAGATACGCAGTATTTT
J gene: TRBJ1-2; clone size: once; D gene: -; V gene: TRBV6-5; CDR3 protein: CASSQGRTPNYGYTF; CDR3 DNA: TGTGCCAGCAGTCAGGGGAGAACACCTAACTATGGCTACACCTTC
J gene: TRBJ2-3; clone size: -; D gene: TRBD2; V gene: TRBV3-1/TRBV3-2; CDR3 protein: CASSQSRSGRNHTQYF; CDR3 DNA: TGTGCCAGCAGCCAATCTCGGAGCGGGAGAAACCATACGCAGTATTTT
J gene: TRBJ1-1; clone size: -; D gene: TRBD1; V gene: TRBV11-2; CDR3 protein: CASSRGPWKREAFF; CDR3 DNA: TGTGCCAGCAGTAGGGGGCCCTGGAAACGCGAAGCTTTCTTT
J gene: TRBJ2-5; clone size: -; D gene: TRBD1; V gene: TRBV7-9; CDR3 protein: CASPRSTGDQETQYF; CDR3 DNA: TGTGCCAGCCCCCGGTCGACAGGGGACCAAGAGACCCAGTACTTC
J gene: TRBJ1-5; clone size: -; D gene: TRBD1; V gene: TRBV5-6; CDR3 protein: CASSLGTGKDQPQHF; CDR3 DNA: TGTGCCAGCAGCTTAGGGACAGGGAAGGATCAGCCCCAGCATTTT